This T cell receptor (beta chain) originates from a study of T cell responses to AZD1222 COVID-19 vaccine. Method: immunoSEQ multiplex PCR; TCRdb's copy keeps in-frame clones and lacks some. The repertoire consists of roughly 180,000 clones, with 91% occurring once and the leading ten covering less than 2.5%. This clone was counted once. V trimming: 4 bases; J trimming: 11 bases; junction bases outside the gene matches: 10. From germline, CDR1 is SGHNT and CDR2 YYREEE (reference sequence). There are 13 residues in the CDR3. The origin of this receptor is an adult in good health. The sequenced sample was peripheral blood, obtained on day 0 of AZD1222 vaccination. The rearrangement uses TRBV5-4 and TRBJ1-2, with TRBD1 matching over 8 bases. This CDR3 is CASSRGQEEWYTF. The CDR3 DNA reads TGTGCCAGCAGCCGGGGACAGGAGGAATGGTACACCTTC.